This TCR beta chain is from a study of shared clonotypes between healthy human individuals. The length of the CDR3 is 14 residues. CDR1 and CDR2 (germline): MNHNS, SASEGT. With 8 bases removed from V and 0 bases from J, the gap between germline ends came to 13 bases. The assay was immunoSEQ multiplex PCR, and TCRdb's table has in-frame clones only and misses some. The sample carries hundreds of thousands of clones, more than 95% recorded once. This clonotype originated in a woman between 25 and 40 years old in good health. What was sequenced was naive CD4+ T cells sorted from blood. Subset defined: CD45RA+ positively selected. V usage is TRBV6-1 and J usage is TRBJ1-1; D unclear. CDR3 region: CASGTKVVNTEAFF. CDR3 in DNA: TGTGCCAGCGGCACCAAGGTCGTGAACACTGAAGCTTTCTTT.